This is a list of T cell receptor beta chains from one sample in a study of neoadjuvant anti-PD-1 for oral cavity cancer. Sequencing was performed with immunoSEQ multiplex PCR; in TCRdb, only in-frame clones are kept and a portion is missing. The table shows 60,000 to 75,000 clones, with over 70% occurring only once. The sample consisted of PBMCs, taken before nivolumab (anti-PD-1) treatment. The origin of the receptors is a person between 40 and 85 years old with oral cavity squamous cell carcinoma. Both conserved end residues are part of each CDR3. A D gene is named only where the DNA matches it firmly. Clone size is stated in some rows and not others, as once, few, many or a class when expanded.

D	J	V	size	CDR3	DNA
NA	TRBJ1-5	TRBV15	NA	CATSRDLGQPQHF	TGTGCCACCAGCAGAGATCTAGGTCAGCCCCAGCATTTT
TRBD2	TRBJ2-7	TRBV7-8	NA	CASSWGLAEVFSYEQYF	TGTGCCAGCAGCTGGGGACTAGCGGAGGTTTTCTCCTACGAGCAGTACTTC
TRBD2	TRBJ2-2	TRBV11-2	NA	CASSLEPGLGGGELFF	TGTGCCAGCAGCTTAGAGCCGGGACTAGGCGGCGGGGAGCTGTTTTTT
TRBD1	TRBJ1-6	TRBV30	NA	CAWSRTGGAINSPLHF	TGTGCCTGGAGTCGGACAGGGGGCGCGATTAATTCACCCCTCCACTTT
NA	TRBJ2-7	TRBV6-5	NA	CASSYSITGSYEQYF	TGTGCCAGCAGTTACTCGATCACAGGGTCCTACGAGCAGTACTTC
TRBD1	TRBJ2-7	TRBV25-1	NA	CASSGAGGHGEQYF	TGTGCCAGCAGTGGGGCAGGGGGCCACGGCGAGCAGTACTTC
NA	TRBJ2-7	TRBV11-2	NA	CASNGYYEQYF	TGTGCCAGCAATGGGTACTACGAGCAGTACTTC
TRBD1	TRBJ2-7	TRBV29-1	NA	CSVRQGRDEQYF	TGCAGCGTTCGACAGGGGCGCGACGAGCAGTACTTC
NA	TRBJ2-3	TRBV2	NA	CASSDRGFSSEGDF	TGTGCCAGCAGTGATCGGGGTTTCTCATCTGAGGGGGATTTT
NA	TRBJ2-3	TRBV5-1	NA	CASSLRGHGTDTQYF	TGCGCCAGCAGCTTGAGGGGACACGGCACAGATACGCAGTATTTT
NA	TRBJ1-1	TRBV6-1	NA	CASTRVGNTEAFF	TGTGCCAGCACCCGTGTAGGGAACACTGAAGCTTTCTTT
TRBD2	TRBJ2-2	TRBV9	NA	CASSVGAGVLNTGELFF	TGTGCCAGCAGCGTAGGAGCGGGAGTTCTAAACACCGGGGAGCTGTTTTTT
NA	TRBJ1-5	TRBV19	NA	CASSENQGINQPQHF	TGTGCCAGTAGTGAGAATCAGGGGATCAATCAGCCCCAGCATTTT
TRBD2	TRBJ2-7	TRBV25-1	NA	CATALAGGREQYF	TGTGCCACCGCACTAGCGGGAGGAAGGGAGCAGTACTTC
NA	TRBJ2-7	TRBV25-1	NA	CATRGRDKGQYF	TGTGCCACCCGCGGCCGGGACAAGGGGCAGTACTTC
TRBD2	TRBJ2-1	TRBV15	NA	CATSPWASGEPGQFF	TGTGCCACCAGCCCATGGGCTAGCGGGGAGCCTGGGCAGTTCTTC
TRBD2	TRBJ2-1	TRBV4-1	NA	CASSQPGTRPYYNEQFF	TGCGCCAGCAGCCAACCCGGGACTAGACCCTACTACAATGAGCAGTTCTTC
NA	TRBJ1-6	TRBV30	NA	CAWLKIYNSPLHF	TGTGCCTGGCTAAAAATATATAATTCACCCCTCCACTTT
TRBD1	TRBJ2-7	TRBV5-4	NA	CASSSPTGDEQYF	TGTGCCAGCTCCTCACCGACAGGGGACGAGCAGTACTTC
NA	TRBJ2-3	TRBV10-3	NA	CATYGGLADTQYF	TGTGCCACCTACGGGGGGCTGGCAGATACGCAGTATTTT
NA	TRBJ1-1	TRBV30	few	CAWSSGPRNTEAFF	TGTGCCTGGAGTTCGGGACCCAGGAACACTGAAGCTTTCTTT
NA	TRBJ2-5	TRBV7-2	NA	CASSLRRSSSETQYF	TGTGCCAGCAGCTTAAGGCGTAGTAGCAGCGAGACCCAGTACTTC
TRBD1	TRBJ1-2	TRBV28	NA	CASSPSRDRYGYTF	TGTGCCAGCAGTCCGTCCCGGGACAGATACGGCTACACCTTC
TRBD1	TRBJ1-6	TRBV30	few	CAWSVGTGRNSPLHF	TGTGCCTGGAGTGTAGGGACAGGGAGAAATTCACCCCTCCACTTT
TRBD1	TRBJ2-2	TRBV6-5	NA	CASSYSTGMDLGELFF	TGTGCCAGCAGTTACTCGACAGGGATGGATTTAGGGGAGCTGTTTTTT
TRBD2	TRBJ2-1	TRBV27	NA	CASSLAGGAYNEQFF	TGTGCCAGCAGCCTAGCGGGAGGGGCCTACAATGAGCAGTTCTTC
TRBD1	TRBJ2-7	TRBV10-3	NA	CATTSDRGLWSGSEQYF	TGTGCCACCACCTCGGACAGGGGGCTTTGGAGTGGATCTGAGCAGTACTTC
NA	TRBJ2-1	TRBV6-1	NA	CASESSKSSYNEQFF	TGTGCCAGCGAAAGCTCCAAAAGCTCCTACAATGAGCAGTTCTTC
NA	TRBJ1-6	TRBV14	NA	CASSRTASPLHF	TGTGCCAGCAGCCGAACCGCCTCGCCCCTCCACTTT
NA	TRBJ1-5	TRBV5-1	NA	CASSPDGQGPQHF	TGCGCCAGCAGCCCGGATGGGCAGGGGCCCCAGCATTTT
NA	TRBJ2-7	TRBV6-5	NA	CATQRGRGEQYF	TGTGCCACCCAGAGGGGAAGAGGCGAGCAGTACTTC
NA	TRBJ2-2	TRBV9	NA	CASSVGAGLDTGELFF	TGTGCCAGCAGCGTAGGAGCAGGGTTAGACACCGGGGAGCTGTTTTTT
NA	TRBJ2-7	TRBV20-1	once	CSARDNYEQYF	TGCAGTGCCAGGGACAACTACGAGCAGTACTTC
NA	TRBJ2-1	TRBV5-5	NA	CASSLGSVNEQFF	TGTGCCAGCAGCTTGGGATCCGTTAATGAGCAGTTCTTC
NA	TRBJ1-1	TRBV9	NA	CASSVDVGMNTEAFF	TGTGCCAGCAGCGTAGATGTAGGGATGAACACTGAAGCTTTCTTT
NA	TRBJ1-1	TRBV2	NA	CASSEAVGATEAFF	TGTGCCAGCAGTGAGGCAGTGGGCGCCACTGAAGCTTTCTTT
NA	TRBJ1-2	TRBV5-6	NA	CASSFTSSWGYTF	TGTGCCAGCAGCTTCACCAGCAGCTGGGGCTACACCTTC
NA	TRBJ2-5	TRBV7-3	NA	CASSSGLEGTQYF	TGTGCCAGCAGCTCCGGACTCGAAGGGACCCAGTACTTC
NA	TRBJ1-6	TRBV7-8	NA	CASSRLTGGSNSPLHF	TGTGCCAGCAGCCGACTTACTGGAGGGAGTAATTCACCCCTCCACTTT
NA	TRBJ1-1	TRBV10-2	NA	CASSPGMNTEAFF	TGCGCCAGCTCCCCCGGAATGAACACTGAAGCTTTCTTT
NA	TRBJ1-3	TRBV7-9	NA	CASSLISSGNTIYF	TGTGCCAGCAGCTTAATTTCTTCTGGAAACACCATATATTTT
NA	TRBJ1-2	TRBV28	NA	CASSLRSVGLSGYTF	TGTGCCAGCAGTTTACGGTCCGTCGGGTTAAGTGGCTACACCTTC
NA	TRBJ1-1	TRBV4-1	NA	CASSQVSQGRSTEAFF	TGCGCCAGCAGCCAAGTAAGCCAGGGTAGGAGCACTGAAGCTTTCTTT
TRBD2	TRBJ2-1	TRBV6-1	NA	CASSETSGGSDEQFF	TGTGCCAGCAGTGAGACTAGCGGGGGCTCGGATGAGCAGTTCTTC
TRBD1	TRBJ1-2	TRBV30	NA	CAWRGDRRRYGYTF	TGTGCCTGGAGAGGGGACAGGAGGAGGTATGGCTACACCTTC
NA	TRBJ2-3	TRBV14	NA	CASGGGSDTQYF	TGTGCCAGCGGAGGGGGCTCAGATACGCAGTATTTT
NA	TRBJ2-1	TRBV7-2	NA	CASSPRREQFF	TGTGCCAGCAGTCCGAGGAGGGAGCAGTTCTTC
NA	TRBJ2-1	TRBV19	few	CASSMTGDANEQFF	TGTGCCAGTAGTATGACAGGTGATGCCAATGAGCAGTTCTTC
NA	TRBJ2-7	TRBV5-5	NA	CASSLTLAGGYEQYF	TGTGCCAGCAGCTTGACTTTGGCAGGAGGCTACGAGCAGTACTTC
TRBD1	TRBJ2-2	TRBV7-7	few	CASSRQGATGELFF	TGTGCCAGCAGCCGACAGGGGGCGACCGGGGAGCTGTTTTTT
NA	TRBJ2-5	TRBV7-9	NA	CASSLAGAETQYF	TGTGCCAGCAGCTTAGCGGGAGCCGAGACCCAGTACTTC
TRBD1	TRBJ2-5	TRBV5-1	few	CASIPDAGTAETQYF	TGCGCCAGCATCCCCGATGCCGGGACAGCAGAGACCCAGTACTTC
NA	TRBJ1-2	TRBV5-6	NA	CASSLGSAVNVYTF	TGTGCCAGCAGCTTGGGCAGCGCGGTTAATGTCTACACCTTC
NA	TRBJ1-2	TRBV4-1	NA	CASSLSIGDGYTF	TGCGCCAGCAGCCTCTCAATAGGGGATGGCTACACCTTC
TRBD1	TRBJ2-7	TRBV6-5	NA	CASSYLRDSSYEQYF	TGTGCCAGCAGTTACCTTCGGGACAGCTCCTACGAGCAGTACTTC
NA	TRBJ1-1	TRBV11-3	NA	CASSLSGTKNTEAFF	TGTGCCAGCAGCCTAAGCGGGACAAAGAACACTGAAGCTTTCTTT
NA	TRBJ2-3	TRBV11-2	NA	CASSPPWRGTDTQYF	TGTGCCAGCAGCCCGCCATGGAGGGGCACAGATACGCAGTATTTT